This T cell receptor beta chain comes out of a study of post-analysis software for immune sequencing data. On this clonotype itself: The antigen is not known.

V was pared by 0 bases and J by 7 bases, with 10 bases between. Germline V gene data show CDR1 as SGHRS and CDR2 as YFSETQ. CDR3 length: 14 amino acids. Study findings and constraints: Patients had higher frequencies than controls of roughly five TRBV segments, including TRBV5-6, TRBV5-1 and TRBV20-1.

Presence of unique molecular identifiers characterized the TCR beta cDNA libraries. TCRdb reanalysed the PCR reads using MiXCR and keeps one entry per CDR3 protein. The sample gives hundreds of thousands of distinct CDR3 sequences, 25% to 30% of which show up once; around 0.55% is in the top ten. This sequence originates from a girl under 18 with multiple sclerosis. The chain is built from TRBV5-1 and TRBJ1-4, with TRBD1 as a possible D gene (5 bases). Sequencing input: blood. The DNA for the CDR3 is TGCGCCAGCAGCTTGGTGGGCAGGGCTGAAAAACTGTTTTTT. Protein product: CASSLVGRAEKLFF.